The rows below give T cell receptor beta chains drawn from one sample of a study of T cells in Graves' hyperthyroidism and ophthalmopathy. TCRdb redid the calling of the multiplex PCR reads with MiXCR, one entry per CDR3 protein. The sample consists of roughly 380,000 distinct CDR3 sequences, 15% to 20% of them appearing once. The sequenced material came from blood. The receptors stem from a woman between 40 and 50 years old with Graves' ophthalmopathy. CDR3s include the opening cysteine and the closing phenylalanine or tryptophan. D genes are given only for firm matches. Clone size, where shown, is once, few, many, or a class for clones that have expanded.

cdr3_nt: TGTGCCAGCAGCACTATCGGGACTAGCGGAGAGACCCAGTACTTC; cdr3_aa: CASSTIGTSGETQYF; d_call: TRBD2; clone_size: few; j_call: TRBJ2-5; v_call: TRBV12-3/TRBV12-4
cdr3_nt: TGTGCCAGCAGCCCGGGGCGGAGGAACACCGGGGAGCTGTTTTTT; cdr3_aa: CASSPGRRNTGELFF; d_call: NA; clone_size: many; j_call: TRBJ2-2; v_call: TRBV11-1
cdr3_nt: TGTGCCAGCAGCTCGGGGGCCTCCTACGAGCAGTACTTC; cdr3_aa: CASSSGASYEQYF; d_call: NA; clone_size: many; j_call: TRBJ2-7; v_call: TRBV11-2
cdr3_nt: TGCAGTGCCAGGACTAGCGGGAGGGCTCTAAACATTCAGTACTTC; cdr3_aa: CSARTSGRALNIQYF; d_call: TRBD2; clone_size: many; j_call: TRBJ2-4; v_call: TRBV20-1
cdr3_nt: TGTGCCAGCAGTTTGGAAATTGGGGGCGATGACTATGGCTACACCTTC; cdr3_aa: CASSLEIGGDDYGYTF; d_call: NA; clone_size: many; j_call: TRBJ1-2; v_call: TRBV28
cdr3_nt: TGTGCCAGCAGCCCCGCAGCCGGGGGGAACTATGGCTACACCTTC; cdr3_aa: CASSPAAGGNYGYTF; d_call: NA; clone_size: many; j_call: TRBJ1-2; v_call: TRBV7-9
cdr3_nt: TGTGCCAGCAGCGTGAGTGCGGGAGGGCAAGAGACCCAGTACTTC; cdr3_aa: CASSVSAGGQETQYF; d_call: TRBD2; clone_size: many; j_call: TRBJ2-5; v_call: TRBV2
cdr3_nt: TGTGCCTGGAGTCAGAGGGGGGAGACCCAGTACTTC; cdr3_aa: CAWSQRGETQYF; d_call: NA; clone_size: many; j_call: TRBJ2-5; v_call: TRBV30
cdr3_nt: TGTGCCAGCAGCAACACTAGCGGGGAGACCACCGGGGAGCTGTTTTTT; cdr3_aa: CASSNTSGETTGELFF; d_call: TRBD2; clone_size: many; j_call: TRBJ2-2; v_call: TRBV13
cdr3_nt: TGTGCCTGGACTAGCGGAAACCAAGAGACCCAGTACTTC; cdr3_aa: CAWTSGNQETQYF; d_call: TRBD2; clone_size: NA; j_call: TRBJ2-5; v_call: TRBV30
cdr3_nt: TGTGCCAGCAAACAGGCGCAGGGAGCCCCTGGGGAGACCCAGTACTTC; cdr3_aa: CASKQAQGAPGETQYF; d_call: NA; clone_size: NA; j_call: TRBJ2-5; v_call: TRBV6-4
cdr3_nt: TGTGCCAGCAGCTACGGACTAGCGGAGGGCCAAGAGACCCAGTACTTC; cdr3_aa: CASSYGLAEGQETQYF; d_call: TRBD2; clone_size: many; j_call: TRBJ2-5; v_call: TRBV5-5
cdr3_nt: TGTGCCAGCAGTGAAGCTGCGGGGTCCTTTGGAAACACCATATATTTT; cdr3_aa: CASSEAAGSFGNTIYF; d_call: NA; clone_size: many; j_call: TRBJ1-3; v_call: TRBV6-1
cdr3_nt: TGTGCCAGCAGTTTATCGTACGTCTCCTACGAGCAGTACTTC; cdr3_aa: CASSLSYVSYEQYF; d_call: NA; clone_size: NA; j_call: TRBJ2-7; v_call: TRBV27
cdr3_nt: TGCAGTGCTAGAGAACGGGGGGAATCGGTGGGCTATGGCTACACCTTC; cdr3_aa: CSARERGESVGYGYTF; d_call: NA; clone_size: NA; j_call: TRBJ1-2; v_call: TRBV20-1
cdr3_nt: TGTGCCAGCAGCCTGACTAGCGGGAGTAGTGAGACCCAGTACTTC; cdr3_aa: CASSLTSGSSETQYF; d_call: TRBD2; clone_size: many; j_call: TRBJ2-5; v_call: TRBV28
cdr3_nt: TGCAGCGTTGAACTGGACAGTACCTACGAGCAGTACTTC; cdr3_aa: CSVELDSTYEQYF; d_call: NA; clone_size: many; j_call: TRBJ2-7; v_call: TRBV29-1
cdr3_nt: TGTGCCAGCAGTTTCCGGACTAGCGGGAGTTACTCCTACGAGCAGTACTTC; cdr3_aa: CASSFRTSGSYSYEQYF; d_call: TRBD2; clone_size: NA; j_call: TRBJ2-7; v_call: TRBV6-2/TRBV6-3
cdr3_nt: TGTGCCAGCAGTCTAGGGTTTCCCTCCTACGAGCAGTACTTC; cdr3_aa: CASSLGFPSYEQYF; d_call: NA; clone_size: few; j_call: TRBJ2-7; v_call: TRBV12-3/TRBV12-4
cdr3_nt: TGTGCCAGTAGTACCCGGACAGGGGGCGGTGGCTACACCTTC; cdr3_aa: CASSTRTGGGGYTF; d_call: TRBD1; clone_size: many; j_call: TRBJ1-2; v_call: TRBV19
cdr3_nt: TGTGCCAGCAAAGAATATGGCGGGAGTCAAGAGACCCAGTACTTC; cdr3_aa: CASKEYGGSQETQYF; d_call: TRBD2; clone_size: many; j_call: TRBJ2-5; v_call: TRBV6-5
cdr3_nt: TGTGCCAGCAGCTTAGCGGGTCCGGGTCCGGCTTTCTTT; cdr3_aa: CASSLAGPGPAFF; d_call: NA; clone_size: many; j_call: TRBJ1-1; v_call: TRBV11-2
cdr3_nt: TGCGCCAGCAGCTGGTCGACAGGGGGAGATCAAGAGACCCAGTACTTC; cdr3_aa: CASSWSTGGDQETQYF; d_call: TRBD1; clone_size: few; j_call: TRBJ2-5; v_call: TRBV5-1